Detailed here is one TCR beta chain. Its target is not known. Germline V gene sequence: CDR1 SGDLS, CDR2 YYNGEE. Losses at the gene ends were 6 bases for V and 5 bases for J; bases not matched to a gene: 7. The CDR3 runs 14 residues. This entry belongs to a study of blood T cells in healthy people across ages. Turning to the study itself: Per two T cells, about one barcoded beta molecule was captured through template switching.

Donation came from healthy Caucasian individuals in Russia who were aged 6 to 90. Per-sample PBMC isolation yielded at least 6.5 million cells. Primers used in a second PCR of about 6 to 11 cycles were a sample-barcoded 5' primer and a J-beta primer mix. TCRdb reprocessed the 5' RACE reads via MiXCR and lists one record per CDR3 protein. The table records 1.5 million to 2 million distinct CDR3 sequences, 28% of them present only once. Study-wide results and limits: Naive CD4+ cells and diversity were both higher in long-lived donors than in aged donors.

This chain joins TRBV9 and TRBJ2-3; 9 nucleotides align to TRBD1. The TCR sequence derives from a woman in her 30s in good health. Sequenced material: blood. The CDR3 nucleotides are TGTGCCAGCAATAGGGGACAGGGCGAAGATACGCAGTATTTT. Residues: CASNRGQGEDTQYF.